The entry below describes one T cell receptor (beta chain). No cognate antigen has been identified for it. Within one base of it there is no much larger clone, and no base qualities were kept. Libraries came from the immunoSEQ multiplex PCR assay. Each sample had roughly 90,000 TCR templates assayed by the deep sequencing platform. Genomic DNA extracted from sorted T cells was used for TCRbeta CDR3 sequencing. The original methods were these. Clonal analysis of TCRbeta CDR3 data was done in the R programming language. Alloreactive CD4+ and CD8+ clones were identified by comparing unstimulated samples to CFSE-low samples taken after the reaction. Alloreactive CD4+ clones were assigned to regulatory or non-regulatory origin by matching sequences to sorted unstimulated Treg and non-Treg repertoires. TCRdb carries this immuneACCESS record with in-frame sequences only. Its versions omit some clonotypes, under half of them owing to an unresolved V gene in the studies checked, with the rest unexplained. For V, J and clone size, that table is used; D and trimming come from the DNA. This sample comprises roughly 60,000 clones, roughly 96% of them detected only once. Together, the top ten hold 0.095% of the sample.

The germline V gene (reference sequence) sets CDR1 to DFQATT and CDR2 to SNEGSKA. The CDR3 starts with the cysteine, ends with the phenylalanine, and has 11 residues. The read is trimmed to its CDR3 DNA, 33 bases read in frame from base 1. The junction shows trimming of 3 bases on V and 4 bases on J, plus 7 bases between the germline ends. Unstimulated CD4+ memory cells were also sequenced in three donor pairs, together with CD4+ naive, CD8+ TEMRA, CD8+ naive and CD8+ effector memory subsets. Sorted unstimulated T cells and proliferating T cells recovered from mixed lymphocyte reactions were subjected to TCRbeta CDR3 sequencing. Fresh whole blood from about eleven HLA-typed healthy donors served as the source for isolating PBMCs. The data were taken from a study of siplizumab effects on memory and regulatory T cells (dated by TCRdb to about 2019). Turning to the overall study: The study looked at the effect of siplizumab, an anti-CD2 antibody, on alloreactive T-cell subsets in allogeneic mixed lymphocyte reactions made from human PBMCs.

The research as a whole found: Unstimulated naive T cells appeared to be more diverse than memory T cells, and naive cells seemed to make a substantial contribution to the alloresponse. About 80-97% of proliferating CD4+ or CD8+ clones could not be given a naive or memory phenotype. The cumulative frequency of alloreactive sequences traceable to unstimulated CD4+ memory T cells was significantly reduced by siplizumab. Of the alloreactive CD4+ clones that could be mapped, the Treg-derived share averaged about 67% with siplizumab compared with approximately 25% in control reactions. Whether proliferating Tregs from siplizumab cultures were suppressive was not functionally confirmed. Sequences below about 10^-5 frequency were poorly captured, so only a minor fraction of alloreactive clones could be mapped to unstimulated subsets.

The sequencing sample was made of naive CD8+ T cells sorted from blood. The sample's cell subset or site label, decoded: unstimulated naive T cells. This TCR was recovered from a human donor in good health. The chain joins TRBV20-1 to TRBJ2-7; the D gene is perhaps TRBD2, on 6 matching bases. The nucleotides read TGCAGTGCTAGCGGGGGTTACGAGCAGTACTTC. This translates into CSASGGYEQYF.